The rows below give T cell receptor beta chains drawn from one sample of a study of T cells after somatic rescue of genetic block. Sequencing used immunoSEQ multiplex PCR; TCRdb keeps in-frame clones, though not all of them. This sample yields approximately 70,000 clones, of which approximately 91% are seen a single time; approximately 2.7% belongs to the top ten. The specimen was peripheral blood mononuclear cells (PBMCs). Every receptor here comes from a man aged 30 to 39. Both conserved end residues are part of each CDR3. The D gene is left open where the match is weak. Clone size is not always given. Where it is, it says once, few, many or a class for expanded clones.

V	size	D	J	DNA	CDR3
TRBV28	.	.	TRBJ2-1	TGTGCCAGCAGTTTATCAACGAGGAGCTACAATGAGCAGTTCTTC	CASSLSTRSYNEQFF
TRBV11-2	.	.	TRBJ2-5	TGTGCCAGCAGCTTAGCCGAAACCCAGTACTTC	CASSLAETQYF
TRBV6-1	few	.	TRBJ1-5	TGTGCCAGCAGCGTGGGGGGCAATCAGCCCCAGCATTTT	CASSVGGNQPQHF
TRBV5-4	.	.	TRBJ2-5	TGTGCCAGCAGCCCGACGGGGACAACCCAAGAGACCCAGTACTTC	CASSPTGTTQETQYF
TRBV7-9	.	.	TRBJ2-7	TGTGCCAGCAGCTTATTTCCGGGGCCCTCCTACGAGCAGTACTTC	CASSLFPGPSYEQYF
TRBV7-9	.	.	TRBJ2-5	TGTGCCACCACCAGTGGAATCTTGACCCAGTACTTC	CATTSGILTQYF
TRBV7-2	.	TRBD1	TRBJ2-5	TGTGCCAGCAGCCCGAGACAGGGGGGTGGCCAAGAGACCCAGTACTTC	CASSPRQGGGQETQYF
TRBV6-1	.	.	TRBJ1-2	TGTGCCAGCAGTGAATCTCGGGCGGGAAGCTATGGCTACACCTTC	CASSESRAGSYGYTF
TRBV10-3	.	TRBD1	TRBJ2-7	TGTGCCATCTCAACCGGGACAGGGGGCGAGCAGTACTTC	CAISTGTGGEQYF
TRBV6-1	.	TRBD1	TRBJ2-7	TGTGCCAGCACTCTGGGACAGGGCTACTACGAGCAGTACTTC	CASTLGQGYYEQYF
TRBV19	.	.	TRBJ1-3	TGTGCCAGTAGTATCATAGGGGTTGGAGGATATGGAAACACCATATATTTT	CASSIIGVGGYGNTIYF